These 23 T cell receptor beta chains came from one sample sequenced in a study of shared clonotypes between healthy human individuals. Here immunoSEQ multiplex PCR was the method, and the copy in TCRdb shows in-frame clones only, minus some. The sample comprises some 2,100,000 clones, under 97% of which are singletons, and around 0.13% rests with the top ten. What was sequenced was naive CD4+ T cells sorted from blood. Subset here: CD45RA+ positively selected. These receptors came from a man between 18 and 35 years old in good health.

The V call is TRBV9, the J call TRBJ2-6, with D tentatively TRBD2 (5 bases). The germline CDR1 and CDR2 sequences are SGDLS and YYNGEE. V dropped 0 bases and J dropped 4 bases, with 14 bases sitting between them. The CDR3 has 17 residues. CDR3 nucleotide sequence: TGTGCCAGCAGCGTAGACGGGGTCGCGGGCGGGGCCAACGTCCTGACTTTC. This encodes CASSVDGVAGGANVLTF.

V usage is TRBV11-2 and J usage is TRBJ2-2, with D perhaps being TRBD1 or TRBD2 (5 bases each). Trimming took off 1 base at V and 3 bases at J, with 12 bases between the two ends. CDR1 is SGHAT, CDR2 FQNNGV, per germline. This CDR3 has 16 amino acids. CDR3: CASSLAGGRHTGELFF. The CDR3, as DNA: TGTGCCAGCAGCTTAGCTGGGGGACGCCACACCGGGGAGCTGTTTTTT.

On this clone itself: This sample includes further DNA sequences coding for the same CDR3. The chain joins TRBV6-6 to TRBJ2-3; no firm D call. Trimming took 0 bases from V and 6 from J, leaving 4 bases between them. The germline V gene has CDR1 MNHNY and CDR2 SVGAGI (reference sequence). CDR3 length: 12 residues. CDR3 loop: CASSYSSDTQYF. In DNA, the CDR3 is TGTGCCAGCAGTTACTCTTCGGATACGCAGTATTTT.

The chain uses TRBV14 and TRBJ2-5; D remains ambiguous. V dropped 4 bases and J dropped 5 bases, with 8 bases sitting between them. The CDR3 covers 12 residues. Germline V CDR1 and CDR2: SGHDN, FVKESK. This chain's CDR3 is CASSLGWETQYF. In DNA form, the CDR3 reads TGTGCCAGCAGCCTAGGGTGGGAGACCCAGTACTTC.

The gene calls are TRBV28 and TRBJ2-1; TRBD1 aligns across 7 bases. This CDR3 is built from 14 residues. The V and J ends lost 6 bases and 6 bases, in that order; junction bases with no gene match: 8. Germline CDR1 reads MDHEN; CDR2 reads SYDVKM. This CDR3 is CASSPPTGPNEQFF. CDR3 bases: TGTGCCAGCAGCCCGCCGACAGGGCCCAATGAGCAGTTCTTC.

The V and J genes are TRBV28 and TRBJ1-1; D unresolved. Between the trimmed V and J ends, which lost 5 bases and 10 bases, there was a span of 17 bases. CDR1 and CDR2 from the germline V gene are MDHEN and SYDVKM. The CDR3 length is 13 residues. This chain's CDR3 is CASSVYPRSRAFF. CDR3 coding DNA: TGTGCCAGCAGTGTCTACCCTAGGTCCCGAGCTTTCTTT. Full variable domain (rest looked up from reference TRBV28 and TRBJ1-1): DVKVTQSSRYLVKRTGEKVFLECVQDMDHENMFWYRQDPGLGLRLIYFSYDVKMKEKGDIPEGYSVSREKKERFSLILESASTNQTSMYLCASSVYPRSRAFFGQGTRLTVV.

This chain joins TRBV2 and TRBJ2-3, with 9 positions matching TRBD2. Unmatched junction bases numbered 17, after V lost 11 bases and J lost 2 bases. The CDR3 contains 17 residues. Germline CDR1 reads SNHLY; CDR2 reads FYNNEI. The CDR3 is CASASGKRGVSTDTQYF. The DNA for the CDR3 is TGTGCCTCAGCCTCAGGGAAGCGGGGGGTTTCCACAGATACGCAGTATTTT.

The J gene is TRBJ2-5, the V gene TRBV14; 7 positions match TRBD1. Looked up from germline, CDR1 is SGHDN and CDR2 is FVKESK. The CDR3 extends over 18 amino acids. Trimming cost V 1 base and J 4 bases; bases outside gene matches: 15. The CDR3 protein is CASSQAGQLFPPRETQYF. CDR3 nucleotide sequence: TGTGCCAGCAGCCAAGCGGGACAGCTCTTCCCCCCTCGAGAGACCCAGTACTTC.

The rearrangement links TRBV19 to TRBJ2-1; TRBD2 is a possible D gene (6 bases). Deletions cut 3 bases from V and 7 bases from J, with 13 bases between. The CDR3 runs 14 residues. Germline assignment: CDR1 LNHDA and CDR2 SQIVND (reference sequence). The CDR3 nucleotides are TGTGCCAGTAGTATGGGGACTCCACCGAATGAGCAGTTCTTC. This codes for CASSMGTPPNEQFF.

For this clone: The sample has other DNA sequences that encode this CDR3 too. CDR3 residues: CASSPRLDTQYF. For the CDR3, the DNA is TGTGCCAGCAGCCCACGCCTAGATACGCAGTATTTT. This chain connects TRBV6-5 to TRBJ2-3, with no clear D. The CDR3 covers 12 residues. V lost 6 bases to trimming and J lost 5 bases, with 9 bases between them. Germline CDR1 MNHEY, CDR2 SVGAGI.

The CDR3 nucleotides are TGTGCCAGCAGCCTCGGGGGGCAGGACCTACCGCCCCAGCATTTT. It codes for CASSLGGQDLPPQHF. The rearrangement links TRBV7-9 to TRBJ1-5; D possibly corresponds to TRBD1 (6 bases). CDR1 is SEHNR and CDR2 is FQNEAQ in the germline V gene (reference sequence). V was clipped by 5 bases and J by 9 bases, with 20 bases between them. The CDR3 length is 15 residues. Complete variable domain (other parts from reference TRBV7-9 and TRBJ1-5): DTGVSQNPRHKITKRGQNVTFRCDPISEHNRLYWYRQTLGQGPEFLTYFQNEAQLEKSRLLSDRFSAERPKGSFSTLEIQRTEQGDSAMYLCASSLGGQDLPPQHFGDGTRLSIL.

The chain has TRBV7-3 and TRBJ1-2, with D tentatively TRBD1 (5 bases). Looked up from germline, CDR1 is SGHTA and CDR2 is FQGTGA. V was cut by 5 bases and J by 12 bases, with 19 bases left in between. This CDR3 contains 13 residues. The CDR3 DNA follows: TGTGCCAGCAGCGCCCAGCCCGGCAGGGACCACACCTTC. This codes for CASSAQPGRDHTF.

This clone came up a few times. This chain links TRBV13 with TRBJ1-6, with TRBD1 as a possible D gene (6 bases). Germline CDR1 and CDR2: PRHDT and FYEKMQ (reference sequence). V shed 4 bases and J shed 1 base, with 11 bases lying between them. This CDR3 spans 16 amino acids. The CDR3 sequence is CASSSVQGSYNSPLHF. DNA for the CDR3: TGTGCCAGCAGCTCTGTTCAGGGGTCCTATAATTCACCCCTCCACTTT.

The V and J genes are TRBV7-2 and TRBJ1-2, with D maybe TRBD1 (5 bases). The germline V gene encodes CDR1 SGHTA and CDR2 FQGNSA. The CDR3 is 14 residues long. Trimming stripped 1 base from V and 2 bases from J, with 8 bases between. The CDR3 bases are TGTGCCAGCAGCTTAGACGGGGGAAACTATGGCTACACCTTC. Its protein product is CASSLDGGNYGYTF.

The DNA of the CDR3 is TGCGCCAGCAGTGAATGGGACAGGGGGGACTACACCTTC. It specifies CASSEWDRGDYTF. V gene TRBV10-2 combines with J gene TRBJ1-2; 11 bases align to TRBD1. The CDR3 has 13 residues. Germline CDR1 and CDR2: WSHSY and SAAADI. V trimming: 3 bases; J trimming: 10 bases; junction bases outside the gene matches: 4.

This clone was picked up one time. The chain links TRBV6-6 to TRBJ1-1; D not certain. Germline assignment: CDR1 MNHNY and CDR2 SVGAGI (reference sequence). This CDR3 has 15 residues. V gave up 0 bases and J gave up 2 bases, with 10 bases separating them. The CDR3 coding sequence is TGTGCCAGCAGTTACTCGCAGGTCATTAACACTGAAGCTTTCTTT. This gives the protein CASSYSQVINTEAFF.

J is TRBJ2-1 and V is TRBV27; D may be TRBD2 (6 bases). Trimming shortened V by 2 bases and J by 5 bases, and 16 bases separated the two germline ends. The germline V gene encodes CDR1 MNHEY and CDR2 SMNVEV (reference sequence). This CDR3 is built from 16 residues. The CDR3 loop is CASSLGGNLIHNEQFF. In DNA, the CDR3 is TGTGCCAGCAGTTTAGGCGGGAACCTTATTCACAATGAGCAGTTCTTC.

The CDR3 DNA reads as TGTGCCACCAGAGGGCGGGGGCCCTCTGGGGCCAACGTCCTGACTTTC. Amino acids: CATRGRGPSGANVLTF. This chain connects TRBV2 to TRBJ2-6; the D gene is possibly TRBD2 (7 bases). This CDR3 has 16 amino acids. V lost 10 bases to trimming and J lost 0 bases, with 16 bases between them. The germline gives CDR1 SNHLY, CDR2 FYNNEI.

The chain is built from TRBV5-1 and TRBJ2-7, with a weak D call TRBD1 (5 bases). This CDR3 comprises 14 residues. V was trimmed by 4 bases and J by 5 bases, leaving 16 bases between them. CDR1 SGHRS and CDR2 YFSETQ come from the germline V gene. The CDR3 bases are TGCGCCAGCAGCCCGGCCGGGCAGGGTGACGAGCAGTACTTC. It encodes CASSPAGQGDEQYF.

The chain carries TRBV4-3 and TRBJ2-5; D remains unclear. V gave up 0 bases and J gave up 2 bases, with 10 bases separating them. Germline V CDR1 and CDR2: LGHNA, YSLEER. The CDR3 covers 15 residues. This CDR3 is CASSQEASAQETQYF. CDR3 in DNA: TGCGCCAGCAGCCAAGAGGCCAGCGCACAAGAGACCCAGTACTTC.

The gene calls are TRBV5-1 and TRBJ1-2; 9 nucleotides agree with TRBD1. The CDR3 consists of 13 residues. The germline V gene encodes CDR1 SGHRS and CDR2 YFSETQ. The V gene end was trimmed by 4 bases and the J gene end by 7 bases; junction bases not matched to a gene: 5. This CDR3 is CASSRTGEFGYTF. For the CDR3, the DNA is TGCGCCAGCAGCAGGACAGGGGAGTTTGGCTACACCTTC.

The rearrangement joins TRBV5-6 to TRBJ1-2; possible D gene TRBD1, 6 bases. V lost 0 bases and J lost 4, with 13 bases in between. The CDR3 is 15 residues long. CDR1 SGHDT and CDR2 YYEEEE come from the germline V gene. Here the CDR3 DNA reads TGTGCCAGCAGCTTGGCGGGGGGGCCCGCCTATGGCTACACCTTC. Its protein product is CASSLAGGPAYGYTF.

The V gene is TRBV5-1, the J gene TRBJ2-5; D is unresolved. V dropped 0 bases and J dropped 0 bases, with 9 bases sitting between them. The length of the CDR3 is 15 residues. Germline CDR1 reads SGHRS; CDR2 reads YFSETQ. CDR3 sequence (DNA): TGCGCCAGCAGCTTGGCCGAGATATACCAAGAGACCCAGTACTTC. Its protein product is CASSLAEIYQETQYF.